Presented here are 28 T cell receptor beta chains from one specimen sequenced in a study of tumor-infiltrating lymphocytes in primary liver carcinoma. The investigators made TCR beta cDNA from about 500 ng total RNA, using a constant-region primer. Slightly modified ARM-PCR, run as three nested multiplex PCR rounds, produced the TCR beta libraries. Each of the first two PCR rounds ran approximately 9 cycles with TRBV1-TRBV30 forward and C-beta reverse primers. TCRdb fed the multiplex PCR reads into MiXCR, producing one record per CDR3 protein. The sample carries tens of thousands of distinct CDR3 sequences, 70% to 75% recorded once. DNA and RNA were both co-extracted from 20-30 mg of bulk tissue that had not been sorted. Source material: liver tumor tissue from sampling region 3. Described subset: tumor region T3, left-lateral pole. These receptors originate from a man between 35 and 55 years old with primary liver carcinoma and hepatitis B virus infection.

Comments on this clonotype: The CDR3 end shows no conserved phenylalanine or tryptophan, and so a read error is likely. This chain connects TRBV4-1 to TRBJ2-2; 9 positions match TRBD1. This CDR3 is built from 15 residues. The germline CDR1 and CDR2 sequences are MGHRA and YSYEKL. The V gene end was trimmed by 6 bases and the J gene end by 7 bases; junction bases not matched to a gene: 9. CDR3 amino acids: CASSRDRVLNGELFY. The CDR3 DNA reads as TGCGCCAGCAGTCGGGACAGGGTTTTAAACGGGGAGCTGTTTTAT.

The V call is TRBV7-9, the J call TRBJ2-2; D remains unclear. V gave up 6 bases and J gave up 7 bases, with 9 bases separating them. CDR3 length equals 12 residues. Germline assignment: CDR1 SEHNR and CDR2 FQNEAQ (reference sequence). The CDR3 nucleotides read TGTGCCAGCAGTTTTAGCAGCGGGGAGCTGTTTTTT. This translates into CASSFSSGELFF.

On this clonotype: The junction departs from germline at one end; a sequencing error may be responsible. V is TRBV7-9 and J is TRBJ2-5; D is perhaps TRBD2 (7 bases). This CDR3 region has 19 residues. Germline V lookup: CDR1 SEHNR, CDR2 FQNEAQ (reference sequence). CDR3 coding DNA: TGTGCCAGCGGCTTAGCATTCCCCCTCCCCGCTCTAGCGGACAGCGACCAGTACTTC. It codes for CASGLAFPLPALADSDQYF.

The chain combines TRBV5-4 with TRBJ2-3; 10 bases align to TRBD2. The CDR3 has 17 residues. In germline, CDR1 is SGHNT, CDR2 YYREEE (reference sequence). The CDR3 spells CGSSTVTGTSGTDTQYF. The CDR3 coding sequence is TGTGGCAGTAGTACGGTAACTGGGACTAGCGGCACAGATACGCAGTATTTT.

This clonotype has only one observation. The conserved closing phenylalanine or tryptophan is absent in this CDR3, likely reflecting a read error. The chain joins TRBV14 to TRBJ2-1; D might be TRBD2 (6 bases). In germline, CDR1 is SGHDN, CDR2 FVKESK. V was shortened by 5 bases and J by 7 bases, with 18 bases between the two germline ends. This CDR3 is built from 15 residues. The CDR3 nucleotides are TGTGCCAGCAGCAAGCTCGGGAGTAGTGGAAATGAGCAGTTCATC. Its translation is CASSKLGSSGNEQFI.

To note about this clonotype: Relative to the germline gene, one junction end is altered; a read error may explain this. The chain uses TRBV12-3 or TRBV12-4 and TRBJ1-1; D call uncertain. The CDR3 is made up of 14 amino acids. CDR3 in amino acids: CVSSPRASNTEAFF. For the CDR3, the DNA is TGTGTCAGCAGTCCCCGGGCATCGAACACTGAAGCTTTCTTT.

Comments on this clonotype: Its ends do not fully match the called genes, so a read error is possible. This sequence joins TRBV11-2 and TRBJ2-7, with D tentatively TRBD1 (5 bases). CDR1 is SGHAT and CDR2 is FQNNGV in the germline V gene. CDR3 length: 12 residues. CDR3 nucleotide sequence: TGCGCCAGCAGCTCGTCACAGGTCGTGCAGTACTTC. Its protein is CASSSSQVVQYF.

This clonotype was recorded once. Lacking the conserved final phenylalanine or tryptophan, this CDR3 likely reflects a read error. The CDR3 loop is CASSLVLTDEQFS. CDR3 coding DNA: TGTGCCAGCAGCCTGGTACTAACCGATGAGCAGTTCTCC. The chain is built from TRBV5-6 and TRBJ2-1; D ambiguous. Germline CDR1 is SGHDT and CDR2 is YYEEEE. This CDR3 contains 13 residues. V dropped 4 bases and J dropped 8 bases, with 13 bases sitting between them.

The chain recombines TRBV29-1 with TRBJ2-3, with no clear D. Per the germline V gene, CDR1 is SQVTM and CDR2 is ANQGSEA. There are 16 residues in the CDR3. CDR3 loop: CNASPLSAESTDTQYF. CDR3 coding DNA: TGCAACGCCAGTCCGCTATCGGCTGAATCCACAGATACGCAGTATTTT.

The chain is built from TRBV12-3 or TRBV12-4 and TRBJ2-1; perhaps TRBD2 as D (6 bases). V shed 6 bases and J shed 11 bases, with 17 bases lying between them. The length of the CDR3 is 13 residues. The CDR3 region has the DNA TGTGCCAGCAGCAAGGACGGGGGTAATAAGCAGTTCTTC. Translated, it gives CASSKDGGNKQFF.

This chain joins TRBV12-3 or TRBV12-4 and TRBJ2-4; D is undetermined. CDR3 length equals 14 residues. V was pared by 7 bases and J by 0 bases, with 10 bases between. The CDR3 loop reads CASTLAQAKNIQYF. The CDR3 DNA sequence: TGTGCCAGCACTCTGGCCCAAGCCAAAAACATTCAGTACTTC.

V gene TRBV4-1 combines with J gene TRBJ2-4; TRBD1 agrees at 7 bases. The length of the CDR3 is 15 residues. Per germline, CDR1 MGHRA and CDR2 YSYEKL. CDR3 bases: TGCGCTAACAGCCAAGCAGGGGGTAGGGCGGACATTCAGTACTTC. Translation: CANSQAGGRADIQYF.

Comment on this clonotype: Compared with germline, one end of the junction differs, possibly owing to a read error. The J gene is TRBJ2-1, the V gene TRBV6-1; D might be TRBD1 (6 bases). This CDR3 has 16 amino acids. CDR1 MNHNS and CDR2 SASEGT come from the germline V gene. CDR3 in DNA: TGTGCCAGCAGTGAAGTCCCGGGACATACGGGCAATGGGCAGTTCTTC. Its translation: CASSEVPGHTGNGQFF.

The chain couples TRBV11-2 to TRBJ1-1; D remains ambiguous. CDR1 SGHAT and CDR2 FQNNGV come from the germline V gene. V dropped 10 bases and J dropped 4 bases, with 25 bases sitting between them. The CDR3 consists of 16 residues. This CDR3 reads CANKQNWVAVLTEAFF. The CDR3 coding sequence is TGTGCCAACAAGCAAAACTGGGTGGCGGTACTCACTGAAGCTTTCTTT.

The sample holds a few counts of this clonotype. A single base separates this from a much larger clone, so it may be a read error. The gene calls are TRBV10-3 and TRBJ2-2, with a tentative D call TRBD2 (5 bases). The germline V gene has CDR1 ENHRY and CDR2 SYGVKD. This CDR3 is 15 amino acids long. The CDR3 here is CVISGGREGSGELFF. Written as DNA, the CDR3 is TGTGTCATCAGTGGAGGAAGAGAGGGTTCCGGGGAGCTGTTTTTT.

This clonotype was seen a single time. A read error may account for a junction end that differs from germline. The V call is TRBV6-1, the J call TRBJ2-3; D possibly corresponds to TRBD2 (6 bases). The CDR3 runs to 16 residues. Germline-derived CDR1 and CDR2 are MNHNS and SASEGT. DNA for the CDR3: TGTGCCAGTAGTCAATTAGCGGCTTTAACCACAGATACGCTGTATTTT. Its protein product is CASSQLAALTTDTLYF.

This chain joins TRBV4-1 and TRBJ2-5; 9 nucleotides line up with TRBD2. Germline V gives CDR1 MGHRA, CDR2 YSYEKL. CDR3 size: 19 residues. With 4 bases clipped from V and 3 bases from J, the junction kept 18 bases outside the gene matches. This CDR3 is CASSPGWMLAGWAKETQYF. The CDR3 bases are TGCGCCAGCAGCCCAGGCTGGATGCTAGCGGGATGGGCGAAAGAGACCCAGTACTTC.

The chain carries TRBV5-4 and TRBJ2-1; 7 nucleotides line up with TRBD2. This CDR3 comprises 18 residues. Germline loops: CDR1 SGHNT, CDR2 YYREEE (reference sequence). Trimming took 4 bases from V and 2 from J; bases not matched to a gene: 15. The chain's CDR3 is CASSARLAGGTTYNEQFF. CDR3 coding DNA: TGTGCCAGCAGCGCGAGACTAGCCGGAGGGACCACCTACAATGAGCAGTTCTTC.

A note on this clonotype: At one end, the junction sequence differs from germline, possibly due to a read error. The chain combines TRBV11-2 with TRBJ2-3, with 11 bases that match TRBD2. This CDR3 has 17 amino acids. Germline loops: CDR1 SGHAT, CDR2 FQNNGV. As DNA, the CDR3 is TGTGCCTGCAGCGACCCTAGCGGGAGGAGCCCCACAGATACGCAGTATTTT. Amino acids: CACSDPSGRSPTDTQYF.

The table lists this clonotype with many counts. This rearrangement joins TRBV4-1 to TRBJ2-7; perhaps D is TRBD1 or TRBD2 (5 bases each). The V gene's germline CDR1 is MGHRA and CDR2 YSYEKL. The V end lost 4 bases, the J end lost 4 bases, and 17 bases lay between the germline ends. The CDR3 consists of 15 residues. The CDR3 loop is CASSLPDKEEYEQYF. Here the CDR3 DNA reads TGCGCCAGCAGCCTCCCGGACAAGGAGGAGTACGAGCAGTACTTC.

Note on this clonotype: A read error may produce the germline difference seen at one junction end. V is TRBV11-1 and J is TRBJ2-1; D might be TRBD1 or TRBD2, each matching 5 bases. Germline CDR1 and CDR2: SGHAT and FQDESV (reference sequence). The CDR3 runs 16 residues. CDR3 in amino acids: CVSSLGLGPPMHEQFF. CDR3 DNA: TGTGTCAGCAGCTTAGGCCTGGGACCTCCTATGCATGAGCAGTTCTTC.

Worth noting for this clonotype: One junction end does not reproduce the germline sequence, and a read error may be involved. This sequence joins TRBV7-8 and TRBJ1-5; possibly TRBD1 for D (5 bases). This CDR3 spans 14 amino acids. Germline V lookup: CDR1 SGHVS, CDR2 FQNEAQ. The CDR3 spells CVSSLGTVNQPHHF. The CDR3, as DNA: TGTGTCAGCAGCTTAGGGACGGTCAATCAGCCCCACCATTTT.

By its share, this clonotype is medium-sized. The chain has TRBV4-1 and TRBJ2-1; no definite D call. The germline V gene has CDR1 MGHRA and CDR2 YSYEKL. V gave up 1 base and J gave up 2 bases, with 6 bases separating them. This CDR3 has 14 amino acids. For the CDR3, the DNA is TGCGCCAGCAGCCAAGGAGTAACCTACAATGAGCAGTTCTTC. This sequence encodes CASSQGVTYNEQFF.

This sequence joins TRBV12-3 or TRBV12-4 and TRBJ1-1; weak D call: TRBD1 (5 bases). The CDR3 has 15 amino acids. Deletions cut 10 bases from V and 0 bases from J, with 18 bases between. This chain's CDR3 is CANRKNRRMNTEAFF. CDR3 sequence (DNA): TGTGCCAACAGGAAGAACAGGAGAATGAACACTGAAGCTTTCTTT.

In regard to this clonotype: This may come from a read error, since a much larger clone is one base off. This chain connects TRBV28 to TRBJ2-5, with D maybe TRBD1 (6 bases). V lost 5 bases, J lost 3 bases, and 16 bases lay in between. The CDR3 contains 15 residues. Germline assignment: CDR1 MDHEN and CDR2 SYDVKM. CDR3 bases: TGTGCCAGCAGTCCCTCAACCCGGGACAAAGAGACCCAGTACTTC. As protein: CASSPSTRDKETQYF.

Relative to its sample, this clonotype is medium-sized. The chain couples TRBV11-2 to TRBJ1-2; D is uncertain. Germline V lookup: CDR1 SGHAT, CDR2 FQNNGV. The V end lost 5 bases, the J end lost 6 bases, and 10 bases lay between the germline ends. The CDR3 is 12 amino acids. The CDR3 sequence: CASSPVGDGYTF. CDR3 DNA sequence: TGTGCCAGCAGCCCGGTCGGGGATGGCTACACCTTC.

About this clonotype: Its ends do not fully match the called genes, so a read error is possible. The V call is TRBV12-3 or TRBV12-4, the J call TRBJ2-2, with unresolved D. This CDR3 contains 14 residues. CDR3 in amino acids: CDSTKAPNTGELFF. Here the CDR3 DNA reads TGTGACAGCACGAAAGCTCCCAACACCGGGGAGCTGTTTTTT.

This clonotype came up many times. The rearrangement joins TRBV5-1 to TRBJ2-3; D gene ambiguous. With 4 bases removed from V and 3 bases from J, the gap between germline ends came to 9 bases. This CDR3 contains 13 residues. CDR1 SGHRS and CDR2 YFSETQ come from the germline V gene. Written as DNA, the CDR3 is TGCGCCAGCAGCGGTCCCCCAACAGATACGCAGTATTTT. Its protein is CASSGPPTDTQYF.